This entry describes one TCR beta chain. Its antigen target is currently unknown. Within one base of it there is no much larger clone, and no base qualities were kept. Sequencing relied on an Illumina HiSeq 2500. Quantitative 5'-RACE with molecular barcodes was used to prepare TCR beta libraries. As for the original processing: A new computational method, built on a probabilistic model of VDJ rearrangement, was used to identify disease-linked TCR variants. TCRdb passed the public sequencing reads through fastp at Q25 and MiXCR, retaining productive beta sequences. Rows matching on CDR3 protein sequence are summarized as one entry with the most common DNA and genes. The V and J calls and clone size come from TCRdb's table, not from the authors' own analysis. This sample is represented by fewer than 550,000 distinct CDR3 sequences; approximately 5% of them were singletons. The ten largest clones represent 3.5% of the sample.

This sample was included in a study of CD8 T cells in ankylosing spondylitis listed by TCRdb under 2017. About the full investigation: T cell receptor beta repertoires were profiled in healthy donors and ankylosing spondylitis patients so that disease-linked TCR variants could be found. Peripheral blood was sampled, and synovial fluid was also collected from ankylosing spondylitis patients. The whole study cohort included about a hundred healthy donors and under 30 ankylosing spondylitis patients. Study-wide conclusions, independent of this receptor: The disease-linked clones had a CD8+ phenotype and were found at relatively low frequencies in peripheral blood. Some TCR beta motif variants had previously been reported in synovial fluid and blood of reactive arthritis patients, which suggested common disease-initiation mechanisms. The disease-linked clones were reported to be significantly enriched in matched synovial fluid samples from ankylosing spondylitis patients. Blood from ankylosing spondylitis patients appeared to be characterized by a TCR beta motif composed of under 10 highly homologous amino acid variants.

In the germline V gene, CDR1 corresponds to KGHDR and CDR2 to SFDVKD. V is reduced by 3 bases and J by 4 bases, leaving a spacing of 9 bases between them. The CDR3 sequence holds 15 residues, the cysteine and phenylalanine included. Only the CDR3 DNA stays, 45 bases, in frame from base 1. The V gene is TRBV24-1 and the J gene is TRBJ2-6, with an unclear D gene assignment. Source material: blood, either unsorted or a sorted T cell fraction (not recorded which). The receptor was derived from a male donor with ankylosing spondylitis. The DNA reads TGTGCCACCAGTGATCGGGCAAGGGGGGCCAACGTCCTGACTTTC. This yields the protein CATSDRARGANVLTF.